The 13 T cell receptor beta chains in this list originate from one sample, sequenced in a study of tumor-infiltrating lymphocytes in primary liver carcinoma (TCRdb year 2017). This sample was sequenced with an Illumina HiSeq 2500. A constant-region primer and ProtoScript II reverse transcriptase were used to reverse-transcribe TCRbeta-specific cDNA from around 540 ng total RNA. The TCRbeta libraries were prepared through three rounds of nested multiplex PCR following a slightly modified ARM-PCR procedure. Each of the first two PCR rounds ran for approximately 10 cycles and used multiplex TRBV1-TRBV30 forward primers together with a Cbeta reverse primer. Starting from the raw public reads, TCRdb applied fastp trimming at Q25, assembled clones with MiXCR and retained in-frame beta chains. Every distinct CDR3 protein forms one entry, paired with its most common genes and DNA. The table for this sample lists approximately 76,000 distinct CDR3 sequences; 71% of them were counted only once. The ten most abundant clones make up approximately 14% of the sample.

Without any cell sorting, total RNA and DNA were co-extracted from around 18-30 mg of bulk tissue using the AllPrep DNA/RNA mini kit. Sequencing used liver tumor tissue from sampling region 4. Explained via the paper, the cell subset or site label denotes: tumor region T4, right-lateral pole. These receptors all stem from a woman aged 55 to 70 with primary liver carcinoma and hepatitis B virus infection.

About this clonotype itself: A much bigger clone sits one base away, suggesting this may be a read error. The chain links TRBV2 to TRBJ1-5, with TRBD1 matching over 8 bases. Germline CDR1 reads SNHLY; CDR2 reads FYNNEI. The CDR3 sequence is 14 residues long. The V gene end was trimmed by 0 bases and the J gene end by 11 bases; junction bases not matched to a gene: 6. CDR3 nucleotides: TGTGCCAGCAGTGAAGCGCGGGGGGGACAGGCCCAGCATTTT. Translated: CASSEARGGQAQHF.

The rearrangement uses TRBV12-3 or TRBV12-4 and TRBJ2-5; 7 bases fit TRBD2. This CDR3 has 16 residues. The ends lost 4 bases at V and 5 bases at J; junction bases unmatched: 13. DNA of the CDR3: TGTGCCAGCAGTTCCACTAGCGAGAGGGCCAGGGAGACCCAGTACTTC. As protein: CASSSTSERARETQYF.

On this clonotype itself: Without the conserved terminal phenylalanine or tryptophan, this CDR3 likely stems from a read error. The V and J genes are TRBV7-2 and TRBJ2-1; 7 bases align to TRBD2. The J segment lost 0 bases and the V segment lost 5 bases, leaving 10 bases of the junction unmatched. CDR3 length: 17 residues. Germline CDR1 is SGHTA and CDR2 is FQGNSA. CDR3 sequence reads: CASSPPERGSSYNEQFL. CDR3 sequence (DNA): TGTGCCAGCAGCCCCCCGGAGCGGGGCTCCTCCTACAATGAGCAGTTCCTC.

Note on this clonotype: Since no conserved phenylalanine or tryptophan closes the CDR3, a read error is the likely cause. The chain carries TRBV11-2 and TRBJ2-2; D possibly corresponds to TRBD2 (5 bases). The CDR3 contains 17 residues. Looked up from germline, CDR1 is SGHAT and CDR2 is FQNNGV. CDR3: CTSSIRISAANTGELFL. The DNA for the CDR3 is TGTACCAGCAGTATCCGGATTAGCGCCGCGAACACCGGGGAGCTGTTTCTT.

This clonotype was detected only a few times. Being one base from a much bigger clone, this may be a read error. This chain joins TRBV7-8 and TRBJ1-6; D gene uncertain. V was clipped by 3 bases and J by 5 bases, with 8 bases between them. The CDR3 contains 14 residues. Germline V gene lookup returns CDR1 SGHVS and CDR2 FQNEAQ. DNA of the CDR3: TGTGCCAGCAGCTTTGTGTCCAATAATTCACCCCTCCACTTT. This gives the protein CASSFVSNNSPLHF.

There are a few counts of this clonotype. It may be a read error: a sequence one base away is much more abundant. The gene calls are TRBV7-8 and TRBJ1-6, with 7 positions matching TRBD1. The CDR3 runs 16 residues. The V gene end was trimmed by 5 bases and the J gene end by 11 bases; junction bases not matched to a gene: 15. Germline lookup yields CDR1 SGHVS and CDR2 FQNEAQ. The CDR3 region is CASSQDRVPPNTPLHF. Here the CDR3 DNA reads TGTGCCAGCAGCCAAGACAGGGTGCCTCCGAATACACCCCTCCACTTT.

Remarks on this clonotype: Since a much larger clone is just one base distant, this may be a read error. CDR3 amino acids: CASSLSGGAGNTIYF. The CDR3 nucleotides are TGTGCCAGCAGTTTAAGCGGGGGGGCAGGAAACACCATATATTTT. The chain combines TRBV28 with TRBJ1-3, with TRBD1 as a possible D gene (6 bases). V was clipped by 2 bases and J by 4 bases, with 12 bases between them. CDR3 length: 15 amino acids. Germline CDR1 MDHEN, CDR2 SYDVKM.

To note about this clonotype: A much larger clone differs from this one at a single base, so this may be a read error. The chain has TRBV7-9 and TRBJ2-3, with D maybe TRBD2 (5 bases). This CDR3 has 12 amino acids. The germline gives CDR1 SEHNR, CDR2 FQNEAQ (reference sequence). The CDR3 DNA sequence: TGTGTCAGCAGTCGGGACACAGATACGCAGTATTTT. Amino acids: CVSSRDTDTQYF. Combining the CDR3 with reference TRBV7-9 and TRBJ2-3 gives the whole variable domain DTGVSQNPRHKITKRGQNVTFRCDPISEHNRLYWYRQTLGQGPEFLTYFQNEAQLEKSRLLSDRFSAERPKGSFSTLEIQRTEQGDSAMYLCVSSRDTDTQYFGPGTRLTVL.

Notes on this clonotype: Compared with germline, one end of the junction differs, possibly owing to a read error. The chain employs TRBV2 and TRBJ2-7, with D hard to call. The CDR3 has 12 residues. Germline CDR1 and CDR2: SNHLY and FYNNEI. CDR3 loop: CASTSLYYEQYF. CDR3 bases: TGTGCCAGCACCTCGCTCTACTACGAGCAATACTTC.

By its share, this clonotype is medium-sized. This chain links TRBV4-1 with TRBJ1-5; a weak D match, TRBD1 (5 bases). Germline values: CDR1 MGHRA, CDR2 YSYEKL. V was cut by 1 base and J by 4 bases, with 11 bases left in between. This CDR3 is 15 amino acids long. Here the CDR3 reads CASSQAMGLNQPQHF. The CDR3 coding sequence is TGCGCCAGCAGCCAAGCGATGGGGCTAAATCAGCCCCAGCATTTT.

Remarks on this clonotype: Lacking the conserved final phenylalanine or tryptophan, this CDR3 likely reflects a read error. The CDR3, as DNA: TGCGCCAGCAGCCAAGTGGGGAGGAGCAATCAGCCCCAGCATCTT. This gives the protein CASSQVGRSNQPQHL. The rearrangement joins TRBV4-1 to TRBJ1-5; D unresolved. CDR3 length equals 15 residues. CDR1 and CDR2 (germline): MGHRA, YSYEKL. Trimming shortened V by 1 base and J by 1 base, and 8 bases separated the two germline ends.

As to this clonotype: It may be a read error: a sequence one base away is much more abundant. The chain combines TRBV5-1 with TRBJ1-2; 7 bases align to TRBD1. Germline V gene lookup returns CDR1 SGHRS and CDR2 YFSETQ. The CDR3 has 14 residues. CDR3 sequence reads: CGSSSEGQIYGYTF. CDR3 bases: TGCGGCAGCAGCTCTGAGGGACAGATCTATGGCTACACCTTC.

This clonotype came up a few times. A read error may be the cause here, since a much bigger clone is one base away. This sequence joins TRBV14 and TRBJ2-5, with 7 nucleotides matching TRBD1. The CDR3 covers 15 residues. Germline V gene data show CDR1 as SGHDN and CDR2 as FVKESK. V was clipped by 5 bases and J by 3 bases; unmatched bases: 9. The DNA for the CDR3 is TGTGCCAGCAGCGCGTCAGGGGGTCTGAAAGAGACCCAGTACTTC. Translation: CASSASGGLKETQYF.